The next 11 T cell receptor delta chains were all read from a single sample in a study of Vδ1+ human thymocytes. Their antigen targets remain unknown. Extracted RNA was reverse transcribed into cDNA. Multiplex PCR used pooled V-gene forward primers and a constant-region reverse primer to amplify CDR3s. With CATT, TCRdb re-called clones from the multiplex PCR reads. The data hold 80,000 or so delta-chain clones, with 30% to 45% observed a single time. Study-level points and caveats: Highly polyclonal TRG and TRD repertoires with Gaussian CDR3 length distributions appeared in thymus.

The sequencing input was Vdelta1+ gamma-delta thymocytes from the thymus. Subset: FACS-sorted CD3+ TCRalphabeta- TCRVdelta1+ TCRVdelta2- thymocytes. The origin of the receptors is a boy younger than two who had congenital heart surgery.

This clone has only one observation. The gene calls are TRDV1 and TRDJ2; 11 bases are shared with TRDD3. Germline values: CDR1 TSWWSYY, CDR2 QGS. This CDR3 spans 19 amino acids. V shed 5 bases, J shed 0 bases, and the junction held 11 bases outside the gene matches. CDR3: CALGFKGWGIRPLTAQLFF. DNA for the CDR3: TGTGCTCTTGGGTTTAAGGGATGGGGGATACGGCCTTTGACAGCACAACTCTTCTTT.

The rearrangement uses TRDV1 and TRDJ1; 12 bases line up with TRDD3. Germline-derived CDR1 and CDR2 are TSWWSYY and QGS. The CDR3 sequence is 22 residues long. J lost 2 bases, V lost 5 bases, and 24 bases had no gene match. The CDR3 bases are TGTGCTCTTGGGCACCACGCCCCCCCATCTCTGGGGGATACGGGAAGAACCGATAAACTCATCTTT. Protein: CALGHHAPPSLGDTGRTDKLIF.

The chain carries TRDV1 and TRDJ1, with TRDD3 identical over 12 bases. This CDR3 comprises 21 residues. Per germline, CDR1 TSWWSYY and CDR2 QGS. V shed 1 base, J shed 2 bases, and the junction held 17 bases outside the gene matches. The CDR3 nucleotides are TGTGCTCTTGGGGAACGGAACTCCCCCGATGACCTGGGGGATACGACCGATAAACTCATCTTT. Translating gives CALGERNSPDDLGDTTDKLIF.

This clone was recorded a few times. The chain couples TRDV1 to TRDJ1; D is uncertain. V was pared by 2 bases and J by 10 bases, with 44 bases between. The CDR3 length is 23 residues. Germline values: CDR1 TSWWSYY, CDR2 QGS. The chain's CDR3 is CALGESNFCPAGAPTPPAVRLIF. The CDR3 DNA reads TGTGCTCTTGGGGAATCCAATTTTTGCCCCGCCGGCGCACCCACTCCCCCGGCGGTAAGACTCATCTTT.

The chain employs TRDV1 and TRDJ1, with 8 positions matching TRDD3. Germline V CDR1 and CDR2: TSWWSYY, QGS. The CDR3 is 17 amino acids. The junction had 11 bases not matched to a gene; V was cut back by 2 bases and J by 3 bases. The CDR3 coding sequence is TGTGCTCTTGGGGAAATTCCTTGGGGGATTAGCGCCGATAAACTCATCTTT. Translation: CALGEIPWGISADKLIF.

The chain links TRDV1 to TRDJ1; D is ambiguous. V gave up 1 base and J gave up 0 bases, with 12 bases separating them. The V gene's germline CDR1 is TSWWSYY and CDR2 QGS. There are 16 residues in the CDR3. The CDR3 region has the DNA TGTGCTCTTGGGGAACCGAGGGACCCTTACACCGATAAACTCATCTTT. Its translation is CALGEPRDPYTDKLIF.

Points on this clone: The sample holds other DNA sequences that translate to the same CDR3. The rearrangement joins TRDV1 to TRDJ1; TRDD3 is a possible D gene (6 bases). Trimming took off 0 bases at V and 10 bases at J, with 18 bases between the two ends. The CDR3 has 15 amino acids. Per the germline V gene, CDR1 is TSWWSYY and CDR2 is QGS. Written as DNA, the CDR3 is TGTGCTCTTGGGGAACTATCCCTACGTACGGGGATACTCATCTTT. Its translation: CALGELSLRTGILIF.

This clone appeared a few times. V gene TRDV1 combines with J gene TRDJ1; 9 bases are shared with TRDD3. This CDR3 has 27 residues. The trim removed 1 base at V and 1 base at J, leaving 37 bases unmatched. Per germline, CDR1 TSWWSYY and CDR2 QGS. DNA of the CDR3: TGTGCTCTTGGGGAACCAGTCCGGCCTTCCTCTACCTCTCGTGGTACTGGGGGACATTACCCCACCGATAAACTCATCTTT. Its protein product is CALGEPVRPSSTSRGTGGHYPTDKLIF.

This clone appeared a few times. The J gene is TRDJ1, the V gene TRDV1; 8 bases are shared with TRDD3. The CDR3 runs 18 residues. CDR1 is TSWWSYY and CDR2 is QGS in the germline V gene. V shed 4 bases, J shed 4 bases, and the junction held 17 bases outside the gene matches. CDR3 in DNA: TGTGCTCTTGGGGGGCAAGAATTCCTAGCGGGATACGTCGATAAACTCATCTTT. As protein: CALGGQEFLAGYVDKLIF.

This rearrangement joins TRDV1 to TRDJ1; 11 bases map to TRDD3. The CDR3 consists of 21 residues. V was pared by 0 bases and J by 9 bases, with 24 bases of the junction left unmatched. CDR1 and CDR2 from the germline V gene are TSWWSYY and QGS. This CDR3 reads CALGELSYVPGGGYAYQELIF. The CDR3 nucleotides read TGTGCTCTTGGGGAACTTTCCTACGTTCCGGGTGGGGGATACGCGTATCAAGAACTCATCTTT.

This chain links TRDV1 with TRDJ1; TRDD3 aligns across 9 bases. Germline loops: CDR1 TSWWSYY, CDR2 QGS. The trim removed 3 bases at V and 0 bases at J, leaving 17 bases unmatched. CDR3 size: 20 residues. CDR3 DNA: TGTGCTCTTGGGGATCACCATCCCTGGGGGATCCCGTACTACACCGATAAACTCATCTTT. Translated, it gives CALGDHHPWGIPYYTDKLIF.